A single sample is the source of the 7 T cell receptor beta chains below, sequenced in a study of neoadjuvant anti-PD-1 for oral cavity cancer (dated by TCRdb to the early 2020s). The library was produced with the immunoSEQ multiplex PCR assay. Drawn from immuneACCESS, this table holds only the in-frame rearrangements with V and J called that TCRdb kept. Clones are partly lost; checked studies trace under half to an unresolved V gene and leave the rest unexplained. The sample profile shows about 62,000 clones; around 85% of them were found once. The leading ten clones occupy 2.5% to 3% of the sample. Explained via the paper, the time point label denotes: before neoadjuvant nivolumab. This specimen consisted of PBMCs, obtained before nivolumab (anti-PD-1) treatment. These TCRs come from a person between 35 and 79 years old with oral cavity squamous cell carcinoma.

The count of this clone is one. The chain links TRBV5-1 to TRBJ1-3; D ambiguous. Trimming stripped 2 bases from V and 3 bases from J, with 6 bases between. The length of the CDR3 is 13 residues. The V gene's germline CDR1 is SGHRS and CDR2 YFSETQ. CDR3 region: CASSFEGGNTIYF. In nucleotides, the CDR3 is TGCGCCAGCAGCTTCGAAGGTGGAAACACCATATATTTT.

The J gene is TRBJ2-1, the V gene TRBV11-3, with D possibly being TRBD1 or TRBD2 (5 bases each). Germline loops: CDR1 SGHNT, CDR2 YENEEA. V shed 3 bases and J shed 9 bases, with 30 bases lying between them. The CDR3 length is 19 residues. The CDR3 loop is CASSFMMTFSGTASIEQFF. In DNA, the CDR3 is TGTGCCAGCAGCTTCATGATGACCTTCTCCGGGACCGCCTCAATTGAGCAGTTCTTC.

CDR3 in DNA: TGTGCCAGCAGTTCAGCCTATAATTCACCCCTCCACTTT. Translated, it gives CASSSAYNSPLHF. The chain carries TRBV27 and TRBJ1-6, with D uncertain. The germline gives CDR1 MNHEY, CDR2 SMNVEV (reference sequence). The CDR3 loop spans 13 amino acids. The V end was cut by 4 bases, the J end by 2 bases, with 3 bases between.

The rearrangement uses TRBV6-6 and TRBJ2-1; TRBD2 is a possible D gene (5 bases). Trimming left V 6 bases short and J 9 bases short, with 12 bases between. This CDR3 is 12 amino acids long. CDR1 is MNHNY, CDR2 SVGAGI, per germline (reference sequence). DNA for the CDR3: TGTGCCAGCAGCAGTGAACGGGGTGAGCAGTTCTTC. This sequence encodes CASSSERGEQFF.

The V and J genes are TRBV7-8 and TRBJ2-7, with 7 positions matching TRBD1. Losses at the gene ends were 8 bases for V and 5 bases for J; bases not matched to a gene: 12. The CDR3 has 14 residues. In germline, CDR1 is SGHVS, CDR2 FQNEAQ. DNA for the CDR3: TGTGCCAGCTGCCTAACAGGGGTGACTAACGAGCAGTACTTC. Translated, it gives CASCLTGVTNEQYF.

The chain uses TRBV9 and TRBJ1-6; D gene unclear. Germline CDR1 SGDLS, CDR2 YYNGEE. The ends were cut back, 0 bases at V and 8 bases at J, with 6 bases in the middle. This CDR3 region has 13 residues. This CDR3 reads CASSVDGYSPLHF. DNA for the CDR3: TGTGCCAGCAGCGTAGATGGTTATTCACCCCTCCACTTT.

This chain uses TRBV5-1 with TRBJ2-7; a possible D gene is TRBD2 (5 bases). The CDR3 is 13 residues long. V shed 4 bases and J shed 2 bases, with 10 bases lying between them. Germline V gene lookup returns CDR1 SGHRS and CDR2 YFSETQ. The CDR3 spells CASSRSGTYEQYF. The CDR3 region has the DNA TGCGCCAGCAGCAGGTCGGGGACCTACGAGCAGTACTTC.